This T cell receptor beta chain was identified during a study of blood T cells in healthy people across ages. Across the study: Per two T cells, template switching captured roughly one barcoded beta molecule. General study findings and limits: A greater number of naive CD4+ cells and higher diversity distinguished long-lived donors from aged donors. Estimates of total diversity, which came from one million sequenced T cells, were considered to be underestimates.

The authors extracted at least 5.5 micrograms of total RNA per sample. Combining a sample-barcoded 5' primer with a J-beta primer mix, a second PCR ran for 7 to 11 cycles. MiXCR was run by TCRdb on the 5' RACE reads, yielding one entry per CDR3 protein. The sample has some 780,000 distinct CDR3 sequences; 45% to 70% are singletons. Per germline, CDR1 MNHEY and CDR2 SMNVEV (reference sequence). V shed 8 bases, J shed 8 bases, and the junction held 7 bases outside the gene matches. The CDR3 is 14 residues long. This clonotype was detected a few times. What it binds is not known. This clonotype originated in a man between 40 and 49 years old in good health. This rearrangement joins TRBV27 to TRBJ2-1, with 12 bases identical to TRBD2. Sequenced: blood. The CDR3 loop reads CASRTGLAGYEQFF. The CDR3 bases are TGTGCCAGCCGGACAGGACTAGCGGGATATGAGCAGTTCTTC.